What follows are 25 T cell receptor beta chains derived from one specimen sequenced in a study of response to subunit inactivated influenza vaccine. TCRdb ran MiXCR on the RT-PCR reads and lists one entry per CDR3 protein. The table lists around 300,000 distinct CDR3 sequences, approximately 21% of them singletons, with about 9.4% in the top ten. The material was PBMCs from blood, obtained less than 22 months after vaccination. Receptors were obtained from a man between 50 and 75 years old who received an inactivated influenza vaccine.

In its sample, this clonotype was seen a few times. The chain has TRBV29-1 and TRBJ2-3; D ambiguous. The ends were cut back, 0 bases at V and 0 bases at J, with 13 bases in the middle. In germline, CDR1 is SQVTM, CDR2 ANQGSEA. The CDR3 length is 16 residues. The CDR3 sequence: CSVEDRVGASTDTQYF. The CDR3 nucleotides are TGCAGCGTTGAAGATCGGGTCGGAGCTAGCACAGATACGCAGTATTTT.

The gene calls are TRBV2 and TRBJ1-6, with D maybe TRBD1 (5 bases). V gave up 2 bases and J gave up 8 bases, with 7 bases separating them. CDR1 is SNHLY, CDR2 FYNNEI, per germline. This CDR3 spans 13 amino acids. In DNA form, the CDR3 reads TGTGCCAGCAGTGAACGGGGGGATTCACCCCTCCACTTT. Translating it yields CASSERGDSPLHF.

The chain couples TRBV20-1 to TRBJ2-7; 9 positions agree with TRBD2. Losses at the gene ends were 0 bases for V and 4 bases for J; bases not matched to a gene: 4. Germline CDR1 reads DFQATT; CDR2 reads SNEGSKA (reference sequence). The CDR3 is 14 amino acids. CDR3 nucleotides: TGCAGTGCTAGAGATCTCCTAGCGGGATACGAGCAGTACTTC. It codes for CSARDLLAGYEQYF.

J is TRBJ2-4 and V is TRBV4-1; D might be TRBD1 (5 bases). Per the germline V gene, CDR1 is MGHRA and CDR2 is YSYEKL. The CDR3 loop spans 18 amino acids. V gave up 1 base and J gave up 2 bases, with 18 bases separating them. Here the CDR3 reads CASSQGSLGAQTKNIQYF. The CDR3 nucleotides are TGCGCCAGCAGCCAAGGCAGTCTAGGGGCGCAAACCAAAAACATTCAGTACTTC.

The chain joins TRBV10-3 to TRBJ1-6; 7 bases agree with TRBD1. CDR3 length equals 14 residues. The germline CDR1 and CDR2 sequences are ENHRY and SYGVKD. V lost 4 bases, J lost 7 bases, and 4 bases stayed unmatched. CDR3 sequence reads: CAISAGTDNSPLHF. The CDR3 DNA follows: TGTGCCATCAGTGCTGGGACAGACAATTCACCCCTCCACTTT.

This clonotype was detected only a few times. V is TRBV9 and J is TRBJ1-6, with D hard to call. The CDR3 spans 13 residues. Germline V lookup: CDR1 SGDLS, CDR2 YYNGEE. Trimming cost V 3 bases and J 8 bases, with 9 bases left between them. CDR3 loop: CASSGTGDSPLHF. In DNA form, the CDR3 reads TGTGCCAGCAGCGGGACCGGGGATTCACCCCTCCACTTT.

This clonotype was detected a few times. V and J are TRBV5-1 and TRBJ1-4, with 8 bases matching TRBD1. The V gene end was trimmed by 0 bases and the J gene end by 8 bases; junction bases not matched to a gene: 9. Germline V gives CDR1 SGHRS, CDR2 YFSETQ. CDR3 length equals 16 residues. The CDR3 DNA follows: TGCGCCAGCAGCTTGGGGACAGGGTTACACGAGGAAAAACTGTTTTTT. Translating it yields CASSLGTGLHEEKLFF.

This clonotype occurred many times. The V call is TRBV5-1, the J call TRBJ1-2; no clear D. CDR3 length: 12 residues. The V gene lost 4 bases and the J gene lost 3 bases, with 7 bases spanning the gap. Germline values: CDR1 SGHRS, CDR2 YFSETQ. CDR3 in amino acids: CASSQDYYGYTF. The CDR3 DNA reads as TGCGCCAGCAGCCAGGATTACTATGGCTACACCTTC.

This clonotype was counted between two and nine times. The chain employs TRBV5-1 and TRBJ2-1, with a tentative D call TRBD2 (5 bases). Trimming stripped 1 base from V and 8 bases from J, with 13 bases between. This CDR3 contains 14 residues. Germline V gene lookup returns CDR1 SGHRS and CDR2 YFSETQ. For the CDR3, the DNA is TGCGCCAGCAGCTTGAGGGAGCGCGGTCATGAGCAGTTCTTC. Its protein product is CASSLRERGHEQFF.

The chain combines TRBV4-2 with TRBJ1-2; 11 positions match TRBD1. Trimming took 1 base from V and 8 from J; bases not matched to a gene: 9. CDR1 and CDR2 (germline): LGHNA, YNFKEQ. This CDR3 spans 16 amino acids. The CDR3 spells CASSQGTGGGSGGYTF. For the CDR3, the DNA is TGTGCCAGCAGCCAAGGGACAGGGGGCGGTTCGGGCGGCTACACCTTC.

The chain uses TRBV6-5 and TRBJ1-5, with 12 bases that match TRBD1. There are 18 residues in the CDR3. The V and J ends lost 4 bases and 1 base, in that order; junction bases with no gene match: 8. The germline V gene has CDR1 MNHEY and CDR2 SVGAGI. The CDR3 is CASSFRDRGRGSNQPQHF. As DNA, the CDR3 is TGTGCCAGCAGTTTCCGGGACAGGGGGCGCGGAAGCAATCAGCCCCAGCATTTT.

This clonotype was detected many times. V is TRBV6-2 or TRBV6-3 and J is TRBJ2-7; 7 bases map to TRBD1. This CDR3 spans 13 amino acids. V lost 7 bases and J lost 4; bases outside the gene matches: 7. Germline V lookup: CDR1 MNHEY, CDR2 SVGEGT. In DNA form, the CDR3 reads TGTGCCAGCACCGGGGACAGAGGGTACGAGCAGTACTTC. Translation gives CASTGDRGYEQYF.

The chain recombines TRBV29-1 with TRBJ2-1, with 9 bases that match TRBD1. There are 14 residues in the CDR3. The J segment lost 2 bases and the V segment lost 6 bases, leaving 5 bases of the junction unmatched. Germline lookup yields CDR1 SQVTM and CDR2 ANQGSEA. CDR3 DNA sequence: TGCAGCGTGGTGGGACAGGGACCCTACAATGAGCAGTTCTTC. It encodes CSVVGQGPYNEQFF.

The CDR3 loop is CASSFHEGTEAAFF. The CDR3 DNA reads as TGTGCCAGCAGCTTCCATGAGGGGACAGAGGCGGCTTTCTTT. J is TRBJ1-1 and V is TRBV7-2, with TRBD1 identical over 7 bases. CDR1 and CDR2 from the germline V gene are SGHTA and FQGNSA. CDR3 length equals 14 residues. Losses at the gene ends were 3 bases for V and 11 bases for J; bases not matched to a gene: 12.

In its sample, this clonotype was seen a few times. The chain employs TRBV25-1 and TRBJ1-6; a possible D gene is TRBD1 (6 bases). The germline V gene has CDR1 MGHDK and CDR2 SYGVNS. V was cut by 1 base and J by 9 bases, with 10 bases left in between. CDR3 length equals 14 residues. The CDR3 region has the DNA TGTGCCAGCAGTGAATCTCGAGGGGGTTCACCCCTCCACTTT. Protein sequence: CASSESRGGSPLHF.

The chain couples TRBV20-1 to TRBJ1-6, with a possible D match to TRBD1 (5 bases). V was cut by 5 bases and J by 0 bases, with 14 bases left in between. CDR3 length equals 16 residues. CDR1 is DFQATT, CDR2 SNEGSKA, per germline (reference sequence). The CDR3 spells CSASGKPSSYNSPLHF. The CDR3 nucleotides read TGCAGTGCTTCAGGGAAACCGAGCTCCTATAATTCACCCCTCCACTTT.

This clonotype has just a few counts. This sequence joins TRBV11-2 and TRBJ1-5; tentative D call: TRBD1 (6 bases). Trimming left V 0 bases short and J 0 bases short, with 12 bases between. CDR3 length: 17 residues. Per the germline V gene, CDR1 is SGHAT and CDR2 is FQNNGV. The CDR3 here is CASSLEVRGASNQPQHF. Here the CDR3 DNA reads TGTGCCAGCAGCTTAGAAGTGAGGGGGGCTAGCAATCAGCCCCAGCATTTT.

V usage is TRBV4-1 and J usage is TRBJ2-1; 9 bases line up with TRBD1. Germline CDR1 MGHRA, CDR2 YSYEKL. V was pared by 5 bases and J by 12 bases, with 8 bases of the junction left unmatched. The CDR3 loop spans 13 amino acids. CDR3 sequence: CASSGWTGEGQFF. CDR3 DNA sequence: TGCGCCAGCAGCGGCTGGACAGGGGAAGGGCAGTTCTTC.

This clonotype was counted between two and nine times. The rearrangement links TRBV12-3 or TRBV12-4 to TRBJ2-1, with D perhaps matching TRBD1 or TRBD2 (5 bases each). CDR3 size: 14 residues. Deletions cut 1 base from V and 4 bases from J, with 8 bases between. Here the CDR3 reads CASSLDGTYNEQFF. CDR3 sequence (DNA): TGTGCCAGCAGTTTAGACGGGACGTACAATGAGCAGTTCTTC.

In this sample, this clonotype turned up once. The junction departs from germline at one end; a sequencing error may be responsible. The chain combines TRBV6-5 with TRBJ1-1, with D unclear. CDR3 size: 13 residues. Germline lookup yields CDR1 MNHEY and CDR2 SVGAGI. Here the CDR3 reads CASSYSRNTETFF. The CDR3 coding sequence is TGTGCCAGCAGTTACTCGAGGAACACTGAAACTTTCTTT.

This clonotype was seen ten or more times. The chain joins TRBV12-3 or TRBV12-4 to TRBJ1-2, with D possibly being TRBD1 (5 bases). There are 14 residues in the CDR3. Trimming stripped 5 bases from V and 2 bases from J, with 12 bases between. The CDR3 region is CASSLRWGNYGYTF. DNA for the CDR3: TGTGCCAGCAGTCTCCGTTGGGGGAACTATGGCTACACCTTC.

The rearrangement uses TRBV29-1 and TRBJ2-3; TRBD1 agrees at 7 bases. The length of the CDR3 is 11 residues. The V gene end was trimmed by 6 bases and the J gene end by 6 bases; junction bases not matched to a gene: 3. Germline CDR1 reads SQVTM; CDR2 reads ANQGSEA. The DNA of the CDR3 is TGCAGCGTGGACAGGCGGGATACGCAGTATTTT. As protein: CSVDRRDTQYF.

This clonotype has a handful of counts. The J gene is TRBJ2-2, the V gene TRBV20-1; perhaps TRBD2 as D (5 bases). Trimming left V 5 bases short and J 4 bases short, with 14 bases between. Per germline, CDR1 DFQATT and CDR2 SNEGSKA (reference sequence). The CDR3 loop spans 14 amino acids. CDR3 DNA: TGCAGTGCTCTAGGAAGAGCGGCCACCGGGGAGCTGTTTTTT. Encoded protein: CSALGRAATGELFF.

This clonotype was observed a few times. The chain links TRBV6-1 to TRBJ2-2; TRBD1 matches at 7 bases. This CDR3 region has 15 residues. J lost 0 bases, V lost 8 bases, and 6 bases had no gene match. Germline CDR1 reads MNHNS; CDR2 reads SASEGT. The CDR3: CASGVGQANTGELFF. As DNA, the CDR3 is TGTGCCAGCGGTGTAGGACAGGCGAACACCGGGGAGCTGTTTTTT.

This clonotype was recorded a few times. The CDR3 protein is CASSQVGNGYTF. The CDR3 DNA reads as TGTGCCAGCAGCCAAGTCGGAAATGGCTACACCTTC. This chain uses TRBV14 with TRBJ1-2; D remains ambiguous. Germline V gene data show CDR1 as SGHDN and CDR2 as FVKESK. This CDR3 region has 12 residues. The ends were cut back, 1 base at V and 6 bases at J, with 6 bases in the middle.